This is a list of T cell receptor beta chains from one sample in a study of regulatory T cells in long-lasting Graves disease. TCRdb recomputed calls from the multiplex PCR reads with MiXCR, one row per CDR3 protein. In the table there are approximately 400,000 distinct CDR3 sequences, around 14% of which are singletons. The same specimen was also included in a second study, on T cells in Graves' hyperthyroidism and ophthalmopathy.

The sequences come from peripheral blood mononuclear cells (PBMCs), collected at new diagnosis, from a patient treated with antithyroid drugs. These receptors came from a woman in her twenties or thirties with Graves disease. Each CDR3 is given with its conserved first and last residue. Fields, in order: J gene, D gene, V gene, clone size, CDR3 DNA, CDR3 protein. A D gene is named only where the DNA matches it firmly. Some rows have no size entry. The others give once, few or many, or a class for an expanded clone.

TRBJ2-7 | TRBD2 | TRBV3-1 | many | TGTGCCAGCAGCCAAGTCCTAGCGGATTACGAGCAGTACTTC | CASSQVLADYEQYF
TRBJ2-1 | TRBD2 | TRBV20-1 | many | TGCAGTGCTGTTAGGCGGGAGCTATACAATGAGCAGTTCTTC | CSAVRRELYNEQFF
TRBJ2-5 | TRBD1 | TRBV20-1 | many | TGCAGTCCGAAAAAGACAGGGGGGAAGACCCAGTACTTC | CSPKKTGGKTQYF
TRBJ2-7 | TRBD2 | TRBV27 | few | TGTGCCAGCAGATCCGGGACTAGCGGGACGTTTACCTACGAGCAGTACTTC | CASRSGTSGTFTYEQYF
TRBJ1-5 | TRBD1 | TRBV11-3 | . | TGTGCCAGCAGCTACCGACAGGGGAACCCCCAGCATTTT | CASSYRQGNPQHF
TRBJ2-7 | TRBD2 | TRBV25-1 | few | TGTGCCAGCAGTGAATTAAGGTCTAGCGGTACCTACGAGCAGTACTTC | CASSELRSSGTYEQYF
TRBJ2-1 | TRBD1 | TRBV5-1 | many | TGCGCCAGCAGCTTGATCCGGGACAGTGAGCAGTTCTTC | CASSLIRDSEQFF
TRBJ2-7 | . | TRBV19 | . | TGTGCCAGTAGTCTCCAGGGGAGGCACTACGAGCAGTACTTC | CASSLQGRHYEQYF
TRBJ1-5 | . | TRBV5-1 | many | TGCGCCAGCAGCTTGGAGGGACCCCATCAGCCCCAGCATTTT | CASSLEGPHQPQHF
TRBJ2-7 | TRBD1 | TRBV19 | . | TGTGCCAGCACTGCCGGGACAGGGGCGTACGAGCAGTACTTC | CASTAGTGAYEQYF
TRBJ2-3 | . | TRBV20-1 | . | TGCAGTGCCCAGGGGCTAGCGGATCTCACAGATACGCAGTATTTT | CSAQGLADLTDTQYF
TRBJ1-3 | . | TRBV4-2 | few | TGTGCCAGCAGCCAAGACACGGGCTCTGGAAACACCATATATTTT | CASSQDTGSGNTIYF
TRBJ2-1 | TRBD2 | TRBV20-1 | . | TGCAGTGCTAGAGTCCGCGGGAGGCTGAATGAGCAGTTCTTC | CSARVRGRLNEQFF
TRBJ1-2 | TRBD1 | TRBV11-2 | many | TGTGCCAGCAGCATTAAGACAGGGTTGTATGGCTACACCTTC | CASSIKTGLYGYTF
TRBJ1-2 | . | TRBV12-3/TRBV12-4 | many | TGTGCCAGCAGTTTTTCGCGGGGCTACACCTTC | CASSFSRGYTF
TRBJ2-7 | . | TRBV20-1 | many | TGCAGTGCTTACATCGAGGGGCGCAGGGCCATGTACGAGCAGTACTTC | CSAYIEGRRAMYEQYF
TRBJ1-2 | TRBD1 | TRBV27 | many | TGTGCCAGCAGTTTAACAGGGGGCTCTGATGGCTACACCTTC | CASSLTGGSDGYTF
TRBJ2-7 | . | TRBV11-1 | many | TGTGCCAGTCAGGGCAGGGACTCCTACGAGCAGTACTTC | CASQGRDSYEQYF
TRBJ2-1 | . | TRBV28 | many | TGTGCCAGCAGGGGGGGGGCGCGCGATGAGCAGTTCTTC | CASRGGARDEQFF
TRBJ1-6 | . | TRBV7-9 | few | TGTGCCAGCAGCTTACAGGGACTGGGTTCACCCCTCCACTTT | CASSLQGLGSPLHF
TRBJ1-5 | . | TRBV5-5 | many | TGTGCCAGCAGCTTGGTGCCAGGAAATAGCAATCAGCCCCAGCATTTT | CASSLVPGNSNQPQHF
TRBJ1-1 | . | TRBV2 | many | TGTGCCAGCCAAGAAAGGAGGCGGGGACGCACCATGAACACTGAAGCTTTCTTT | CASQERRRGRTMNTEAFF
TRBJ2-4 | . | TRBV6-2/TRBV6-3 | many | TGTGCCAGCAGTTTGGACCATCAAGTAGCCAAAAACATTCAGTACTTC | CASSLDHQVAKNIQYF
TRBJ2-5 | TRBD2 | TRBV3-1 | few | TGTGCCAGCAGCCAGGGGGGTAGCGGGAGAATTCAAGAGACCCAGTACTTC | CASSQGGSGRIQETQYF
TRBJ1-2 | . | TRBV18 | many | TGTGCCAGCTCACCCAGGGATGATGGCTACACCTTC | CASSPRDDGYTF
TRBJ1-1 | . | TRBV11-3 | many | TGTGCCAGCAGCTTCACGAACACTGAAGCTTTCTTT | CASSFTNTEAFF
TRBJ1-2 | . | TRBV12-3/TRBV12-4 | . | TGTGCCAGCAGTTTCGGGGTTGACTATGGCTACACCTTC | CASSFGVDYGYTF
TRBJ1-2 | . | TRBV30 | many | TGTGCCTGGAGTGTAGGGTGGGGGTACTATGGCTACACCTTC | CAWSVGWGYYGYTF
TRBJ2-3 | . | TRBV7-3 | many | TGTGCCAGCCGGCCCGGCGCAGGCACAGATACGCAGTATTTT | CASRPGAGTDTQYF
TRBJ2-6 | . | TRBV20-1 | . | TGCAGTGCCAGGACCGACGGCTCTGGGGCCAACGTCCTGACTTTC | CSARTDGSGANVLTF
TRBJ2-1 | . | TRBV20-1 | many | TGCAGTGCTAGAGTGGCTAGCGAGGATGAGCAGTTCTTC | CSARVASEDEQFF